These 20 T cell receptor beta chains share one sample of origin, sequenced in a study of shared clonotypes between healthy human individuals. Only CD45RO-negative cells positively selected for CCR7 counted as naive CD8 cells, so terminally differentiated effector memory CD45RA+ cells were excluded. Some clones are missing from TCRdb's copy, which holds only in-frame ones; the method was immunoSEQ multiplex PCR. The table has about 2.1 million clones, just over 90% seen once. The specimen sequenced was naive CD8+ T cells from PBMCs. Receptor source: a man younger than 35 in good health. Some clones in this sample may be carry-over from other donors' samples.

This clone was found once. This chain connects TRBV6-1 to TRBJ2-3; a weak D match, TRBD2 (6 bases). The CDR3 loop spans 14 amino acids. Germline V lookup: CDR1 MNHNS, CDR2 SASEGT. Trimming took 11 bases from V and 2 from J, leaving 17 bases between them. Here the CDR3 DNA reads TGTGCCTCGCTAGGGGCGGGAAACACAGATACGCAGTATTTT. Amino acids: CASLGAGNTDTQYF.

In regard to this clone: At the DNA level, this CDR3 is encoded by other sequences in the same sample as well. The V and J genes are TRBV9 and TRBJ2-3, with a possible D match to TRBD2 (6 bases). Germline loops: CDR1 SGDLS, CDR2 YYNGEE. V lost 0 bases and J lost 2, with 10 bases in between. The CDR3 has 15 residues. The CDR3 sequence is CASSVAGGFTDTQYF. As DNA, the CDR3 is TGTGCCAGCAGCGTAGCTGGGGGGTTCACAGATACGCAGTATTTT.

This rearrangement joins TRBV7-2 to TRBJ2-1, with TRBD2 matching over 12 bases. V shed 2 bases, J shed 6 bases, and the junction held 8 bases outside the gene matches. The length of the CDR3 is 17 residues. Germline CDR1 reads SGHTA; CDR2 reads FQGNSA. The DNA for the CDR3 is TGTGCCAGCAGCTTAACTCTAGCGGGAGGGGAAGGCAATGAGCAGTTCTTC. This gives the protein CASSLTLAGGEGNEQFF.

This chain links TRBV7-3 with TRBJ2-7; D is perhaps TRBD2 (6 bases). CDR3 length: 18 residues. Trimming took off 5 bases at V and 5 bases at J, with 28 bases between the two ends. Germline V lookup: CDR1 SGHTA, CDR2 FQGTGA. CDR3 loop: CASSLPGLGQLGLDEQYF. The CDR3 DNA is TGTGCCAGCAGCCTACCGGGACTTGGCCAACTGGGGCTCGACGAGCAGTACTTC.

The rearrangement joins TRBV28 to TRBJ1-5, with a tentative D call TRBD1 (5 bases). Germline values: CDR1 MDHEN, CDR2 SYDVKM. The CDR3 has 14 residues. V lost 6 bases and J lost 5, with 14 bases in between. The CDR3 nucleotides read TGTGCCAGCAGGGGGGGGGTCTTTGATCAGCCCCAGCATTTT. Residues: CASRGGVFDQPQHF.

The chain is built from TRBV27 and TRBJ2-5; D unclear. Germline V lookup: CDR1 MNHEY, CDR2 SMNVEV (reference sequence). V lost 3 bases and J lost 3, with 11 bases in between. The CDR3 is 14 amino acids. Written as DNA, the CDR3 is TGTGCCAGCAGTTTGGTGGGCAGTGAAGAGACCCAGTACTTC. This codes for CASSLVGSEETQYF.

The chain joins TRBV19 to TRBJ2-7; weak D call: TRBD2 (6 bases). The CDR3 is 15 residues long. Trimming took off 3 bases at V and 2 bases at J, with 14 bases between the two ends. Germline V lookup: CDR1 LNHDA, CDR2 SQIVND (reference sequence). The CDR3 sequence is CASSIADGSPYEQYF. For the CDR3, the DNA is TGTGCCAGTAGTATCGCTGACGGGAGTCCCTACGAGCAGTACTTC.

The chain employs TRBV30 and TRBJ2-5, with 7 nucleotides matching TRBD1. The J call may be faulty, since TRBJ2-7 better matches the DNA end. This CDR3 is 13 amino acids long. Looked up from germline, CDR1 is GTSNPN and CDR2 is SVGIG (reference sequence). The CDR3 loop reads CAWNPGQLNEQYF. DNA for the CDR3: TGTGCCTGGAACCCGGGACAGTTGAACGAGCAGTACTTC.

This clone was detected only once. The chain joins TRBV7-9 to TRBJ2-7; D tentatively reads TRBD1 or TRBD2 (5 bases each). This CDR3 contains 16 residues. The V gene's germline CDR1 is SEHNR and CDR2 FQNEAQ (reference sequence). V lost 4 bases and J lost 7, with 23 bases in between. This chain's CDR3 is CASSSLGGLTPGEQYF. CDR3 in DNA: TGTGCCAGCAGCTCCCTTGGGGGTCTAACCCCCGGGGAGCAGTACTTC.

As concerns this clone: Other DNA sequences in this sample translate to the same CDR3. V gene TRBV27 combines with J gene TRBJ2-2; D call uncertain. The germline CDR1 and CDR2 sequences are MNHEY and SMNVEV (reference sequence). Trimming left V 3 bases short and J 6 bases short, with 5 bases between. The CDR3 is 12 residues long. The CDR3 reads CASSFSPGELFF. The CDR3 DNA reads as TGTGCCAGCAGTTTTTCCCCCGGGGAGCTGTTTTTT.

This clone was seen a single time. This chain joins TRBV4-1 and TRBJ2-3; TRBD2 is a possible D gene (5 bases). The CDR3 runs 15 residues. Germline lookup yields CDR1 MGHRA and CDR2 YSYEKL. Trimming removed 8 bases from V and 2 bases from J, with 17 bases in between. The chain's CDR3 is CASRGYWESTDTQYF. The CDR3 DNA sequence: TGCGCCAGCCGAGGGTACTGGGAATCCACAGATACGCAGTATTTT.

This clone showed up just once. This chain connects TRBV29-1 to TRBJ1-2; perhaps TRBD1 as D (6 bases). Germline CDR1 reads SQVTM; CDR2 reads ANQGSEA. V was clipped by 6 bases and J by 5 bases, with 22 bases between them. The CDR3 totals 15 residues. The CDR3 is CSVDRDKPLEYGYTF. CDR3 nucleotide sequence: TGCAGCGTGGATCGGGACAAACCTTTGGAATATGGCTACACCTTC.

The chain has TRBV11-2 and TRBJ2-1; 7 bases agree with TRBD1. The CDR3 is made up of 15 amino acids. Germline lookup yields CDR1 SGHAT and CDR2 FQNNGV. Germline trimming cut 1 base from V and 2 bases from J; bases unmatched to any gene: 2. CDR3 sequence: CASSLGGGTYNEQFF. As DNA, the CDR3 is TGTGCCAGCAGCTTAGGAGGGGGCACCTACAATGAGCAGTTCTTC.

This sequence joins TRBV6-1 and TRBJ2-7; either TRBD1 or TRBD2 may supply D (5 bases each). The CDR3 runs 14 residues. The V end was cut by 5 bases, the J end by 5 bases, with 16 bases between. CDR1 is MNHNS, CDR2 SASEGT, per germline. Here the CDR3 DNA reads TGTGCCAGCAGTTCCCGGGACCTTCTCCACGAGCAGTACTTC. Translated: CASSSRDLLHEQYF.

This sequence joins TRBV6-5 and TRBJ1-5; 7 nucleotides match TRBD1. Germline V gene data show CDR1 as MNHEY and CDR2 as SVGAGI. V shed 2 bases and J 5 bases; nucleotides not matched to a gene: 3. The CDR3 extends over 14 amino acids. DNA for the CDR3: TGTGCCAGCAGTTACGACAGGGTCGATCAGCCCCAGCATTTT. Amino acid sequence: CASSYDRVDQPQHF.

This chain uses TRBV6-5 with TRBJ1-5, with D unresolved. CDR3 size: 15 residues. CDR1 MNHEY and CDR2 SVGAGI come from the germline V gene. Trimming pared 0 bases from V and 0 bases from J, leaving 6 bases between. CDR3 DNA: TGTGCCAGCAGTTACTCGAGAAATAGCAATCAGCCCCAGCATTTT. It codes for CASSYSRNSNQPQHF.

The chain employs TRBV5-1 and TRBJ1-4; 8 bases match TRBD1. The trim removed 4 bases at V and 6 bases at J, leaving 11 bases unmatched. The CDR3 is made up of 16 amino acids. CDR1 and CDR2 from the germline V gene are SGHRS and YFSETQ. The CDR3 sequence is CASSPGTTGEDEKLFF. CDR3 bases: TGCGCCAGCAGCCCAGGAACGACAGGGGAGGATGAAAAACTGTTTTTT.

This chain joins TRBV5-1 and TRBJ2-1; 11 bases line up with TRBD2. Germline CDR1 SGHRS, CDR2 YFSETQ. The CDR3 runs 13 residues. Trimming at V came to 9 bases and at J to 8 bases, leaving 7 bases not matched to a gene. The CDR3 nucleotides are TGCGCCACCCGTAGCGGGAGGGCCGATGAGCAGTTCTTC. Amino acid sequence: CATRSGRADEQFF.

The V call is TRBV29-1, the J call TRBJ2-3, with D perhaps TRBD1 or TRBD2 (5 bases each). This CDR3 has 11 residues. Looked up from germline, CDR1 is SQVTM and CDR2 is ANQGSEA. V lost 7 bases, J lost 7 bases, and 12 bases lay in between. This CDR3 is CSGSGAHTQYF. For the CDR3, the DNA is TGCAGCGGGTCCGGGGCCCATACGCAGTATTTT.

The gene calls are TRBV7-8 and TRBJ2-6, with TRBD1 identical over 8 bases. Per the germline V gene, CDR1 is SGHVS and CDR2 is FQNEAQ. CDR3 length equals 15 residues. Trimming cost V 4 bases and J 2 bases; bases outside gene matches: 1. The CDR3 DNA reads as TGTGCCAGCAGCTCCAGGGGGCCTGGGGCCAACGTCCTGACTTTC. Translation: CASSSRGPGANVLTF.